The clone carrying this TCR beta chain was counted between two and nine times. Primed by a sample-barcoded 5' primer and a J-beta primer mix, a second PCR proceeded for 7 to 11 cycles. From the 5' RACE reads, TCRdb called clonotypes with MiXCR, one entry per CDR3 protein. The table includes just under 750,000 distinct CDR3 sequences, about a fifth detected once. CDR1 and CDR2 (germline): SNHLY, FYNNEI. The CDR3 is made up of 16 amino acids. After removal of 0 bases from V and 1 base from J, the junction contained 4 bases not matched to a gene. The sample originates from a study of blood T cells in healthy people across ages.

The chain is built from TRBV2 and TRBJ1-1, with 8 bases that match TRBD1. This clonotype originated in a man aged 65 to 85 in good health. What was sequenced was blood. The CDR3 nucleotides read TGTGCCAGCAGTGAAGCCGGGACAGGTACGAACACTGAAGCTTTCTTT. It codes for CASSEAGTGTNTEAFF.